This TCR beta chain was recovered during a study of spatial heterogeneity in lung cancer. The wider study: The library had UMIs, and each TCR and UMI pair averaged more than ten raw reads.

MiXCR, run by TCRdb on the 5' RACE reads, gives a single entry per CDR3 protein. The sample includes about 3,600 distinct CDR3 sequences, roughly a tenth of them seen just once. CDR3 size: 12 residues. V lost 5 bases to trimming and J lost 3 bases, with 7 bases between them. Germline assignment: CDR1 MDHEN and CDR2 SYDVKM. Time point noted: sample taken at primary tumor resection. Samples were donated by 72 untreated early-stage non-small cell lung cancer patients. Unsorted whole RNA samples from tumor, nontumor lung or frozen PBMC were sequenced. Study-wide points: Within tumors, counts of expanded alpha and beta TCRs tracked tumor mutation counts. In tumor T cells, estimated coverage reached around 7% for alpha chains and more than 11% for beta chains.

This clonotype was counted a few times. Its antigen remains unidentified. For a library built for alpha chains, this beta chain is a stray read; little rests on its size. The sequences come from lung tumor tissue, collected at surgery. The chain is built from TRBV28 and TRBJ1-2; D is perhaps TRBD1 (5 bases). The TCR was taken from a male donor with early-stage non-small cell lung cancer. CDR3 nucleotide sequence: TGTGCCAGCAGTCGGGGGGACTATGGCTACACCTTC. The encoded protein is CASSRGDYGYTF.